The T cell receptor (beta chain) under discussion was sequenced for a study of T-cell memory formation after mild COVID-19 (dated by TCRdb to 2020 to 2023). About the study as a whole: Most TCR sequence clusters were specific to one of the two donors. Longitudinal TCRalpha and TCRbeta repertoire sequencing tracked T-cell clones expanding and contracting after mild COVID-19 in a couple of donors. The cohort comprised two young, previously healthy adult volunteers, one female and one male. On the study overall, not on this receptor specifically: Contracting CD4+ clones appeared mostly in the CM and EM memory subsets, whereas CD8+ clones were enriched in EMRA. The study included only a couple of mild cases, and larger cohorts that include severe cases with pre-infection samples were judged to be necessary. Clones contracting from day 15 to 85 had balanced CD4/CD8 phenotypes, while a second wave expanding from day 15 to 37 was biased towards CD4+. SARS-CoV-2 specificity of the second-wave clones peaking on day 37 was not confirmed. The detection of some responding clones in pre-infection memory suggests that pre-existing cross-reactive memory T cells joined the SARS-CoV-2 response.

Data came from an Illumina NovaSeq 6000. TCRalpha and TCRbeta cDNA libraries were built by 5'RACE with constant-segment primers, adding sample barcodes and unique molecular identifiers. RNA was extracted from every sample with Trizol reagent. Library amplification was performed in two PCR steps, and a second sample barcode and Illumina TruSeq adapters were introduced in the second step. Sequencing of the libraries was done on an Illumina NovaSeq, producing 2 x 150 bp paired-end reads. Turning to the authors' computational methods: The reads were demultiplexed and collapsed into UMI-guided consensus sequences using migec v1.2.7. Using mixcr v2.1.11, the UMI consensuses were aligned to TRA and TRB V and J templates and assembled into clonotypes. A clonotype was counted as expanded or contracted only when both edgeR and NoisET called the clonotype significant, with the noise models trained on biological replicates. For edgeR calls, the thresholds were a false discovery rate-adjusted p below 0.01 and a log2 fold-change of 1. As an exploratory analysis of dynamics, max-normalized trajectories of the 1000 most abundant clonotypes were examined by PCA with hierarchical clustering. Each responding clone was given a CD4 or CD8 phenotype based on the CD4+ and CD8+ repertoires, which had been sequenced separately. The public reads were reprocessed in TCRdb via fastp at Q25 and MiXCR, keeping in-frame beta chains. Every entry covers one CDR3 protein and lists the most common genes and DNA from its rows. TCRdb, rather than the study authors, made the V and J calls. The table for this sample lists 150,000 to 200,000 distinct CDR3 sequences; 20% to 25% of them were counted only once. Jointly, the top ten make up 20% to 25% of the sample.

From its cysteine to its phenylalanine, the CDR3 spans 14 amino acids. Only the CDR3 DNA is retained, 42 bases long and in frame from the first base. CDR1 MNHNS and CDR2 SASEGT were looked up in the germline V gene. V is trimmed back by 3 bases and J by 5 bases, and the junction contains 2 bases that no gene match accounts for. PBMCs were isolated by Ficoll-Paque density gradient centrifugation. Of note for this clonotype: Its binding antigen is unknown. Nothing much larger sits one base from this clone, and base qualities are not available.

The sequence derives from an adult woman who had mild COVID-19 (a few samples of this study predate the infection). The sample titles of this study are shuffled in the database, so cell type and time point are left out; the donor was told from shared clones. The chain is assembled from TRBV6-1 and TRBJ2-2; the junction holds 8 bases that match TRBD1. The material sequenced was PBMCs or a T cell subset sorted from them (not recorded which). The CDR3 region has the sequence CASSETGETGELFF. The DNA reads TGTGCCAGCAGTGAGACAGGGGAGACCGGGGAGCTGTTTTTT.